Given below is one TCR beta chain in context. This specimen comes from a study of sequential checkpoint blockade in melanoma. At the level of the study: TCRbeta immunosequencing was performed on DNA from 85 to 100 pretreatment melanoma tumor samples.

V was trimmed by 3 bases and J by 4 bases, leaving 15 bases between them. The CDR3 length is 15 residues. Germline V gene sequence: CDR1 WNHNN, CDR2 SYGVQD (reference sequence). This table comes from immunoSEQ multiplex PCR, and its TCRdb copy is limited to in-frame clones, with some not included. The sample lists around 13,000 clones, around 25% occurring once. Treatment indicated: randomized to nivolumab then ipilimumab (arm A) or the reverse (arm B). The sequencing here drew on tumor tissue (inferred from file names), taken from a patient given nivolumab and ipilimumab in sequence. The source of this sequence is a human donor with melanoma. This chain joins TRBV10-1 and TRBJ2-5; D call uncertain. CDR3 sequence (DNA): TGCGCCAGCAGTGAATCGCCCTCCCAAGGAGAGACCCAGTACTTC. Translation: CASSESPSQGETQYF.